The present TCR beta chain was sequenced within a study of cytomegalovirus exposure and HLA in healthy donors. The study, taken as a whole, reports: According to reports, the classifier identified cytomegalovirus status with high specificity and sensitivity. CMV serostatus was the sole immune exposure data available. The study designated fewer than 200 TCR beta chains cytomegalovirus-associated.

Amplification used 60 Vbeta primers and 13 Jbeta primers. Some clones are missing from TCRdb's copy, which holds only in-frame ones; the method was immunoSEQ multiplex PCR. The sample consists of approximately 150,000 clones, around 82% of them appearing once. This clone was seen just once. Its cognate antigen is unknown. The receptor was isolated from a man aged 18 to 29 in good health and CMV-seropositive. Material: PBMCs.

The CDR3 coding sequence is TGTGCCAGCAGCTTAGGCAGTAACACCGGGGAGCTGTTTTTT. Translated: CASSLGSNTGELFF. The rearrangement links TRBV7-3 to TRBJ2-2; D unclear. CDR3 length equals 14 residues. Trimming left V 2 bases short and J 2 bases short, with 6 bases between. CDR1 and CDR2 (germline): SGHTA, FQGTGA.